This T cell receptor beta chain is drawn from a study of cytomegalovirus exposure and HLA in healthy donors. V was clipped by 1 base and J by 9 bases, with 17 bases between them. The germline V gene has CDR1 SGHRS and CDR2 YFSETQ. CDR3 length: 15 residues. Vbeta (60) and Jbeta (13) primers were used in the PCR. Libraries were prepared by immunoSEQ multiplex PCR; TCRdb keeps only in-frame clonotypes and omits some of them. The sample yields some 160,000 clones, roughly 82% seen once. V and J are TRBV5-1 and TRBJ2-1; D possibly corresponds to TRBD1 (5 bases). The clonotype comes from a male donor in good health and CMV-seronegative. Sequenced input: PBMCs. In DNA form, the CDR3 reads TGCGCCAGCAGCTTGTGGGGCGGTGCGCAGACTGAGCAGTTCTTC. This encodes CASSLWGGAQTEQFF.